This TCR beta chain derives from a study of cytomegalovirus exposure and HLA in healthy donors. Study-level points and caveats: The study reported that TCR beta sequences accurately predicted HLA-A and HLA-B alleles in most subjects.

On this clone itself: Its target is not known.

The PCR was carried out with 60 Vbeta primers and 13 Jbeta primers. The data were produced by immunoSEQ multiplex PCR, yet TCRdb's version contains in-frame clones alone and is incomplete. This table has around 130,000 clones, 82% appearing once. Germline V gives CDR1 SGHVS, CDR2 FQNEAQ. V shed 3 bases and J shed 4 bases, with 16 bases lying between them. The CDR3 length is 16 residues. The rearrangement joins TRBV7-8 to TRBJ1-5; no definite D call. The sample consisted of PBMCs. The TCR comes from a woman aged 18 to 35 in good health and CMV-seronegative. The CDR3, as DNA: TGTGCCAGCAGCTTTGGGCCCCAAAGTCTTAATCAGCCCCAGCATTTT. This codes for CASSFGPQSLNQPQHF.